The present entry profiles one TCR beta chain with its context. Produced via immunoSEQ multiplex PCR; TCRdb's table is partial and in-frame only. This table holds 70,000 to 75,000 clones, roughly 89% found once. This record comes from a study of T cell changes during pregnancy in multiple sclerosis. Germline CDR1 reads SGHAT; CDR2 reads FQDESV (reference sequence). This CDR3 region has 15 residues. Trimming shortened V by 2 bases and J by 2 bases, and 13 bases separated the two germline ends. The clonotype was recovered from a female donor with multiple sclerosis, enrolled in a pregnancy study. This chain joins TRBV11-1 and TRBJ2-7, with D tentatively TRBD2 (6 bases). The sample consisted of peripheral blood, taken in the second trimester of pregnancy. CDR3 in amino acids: CASSLLAVYPYEQYF. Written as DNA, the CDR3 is TGTGCCAGCAGCTTATTAGCGGTTTACCCCTACGAGCAGTACTTC.